The 22 T cell receptor beta chains below come from one sample, sequenced in a study of blood T cell repertoires in COVID-19. Profiling relied on immunoSEQ multiplex PCR, and the TCRdb table lists in-frame clones only, not all of them. Of around 110,000 clones listed, just under 80% were seen once; the top ten hold roughly 16%. Sequencing used peripheral blood. These TCRs come from a man in his 60s with active or convalescent COVID-19.

Only one count was recorded for this clone. The V gene is TRBV5-1, the J gene TRBJ2-2; 9 nucleotides match TRBD1. The CDR3 has 17 residues. The V gene end was trimmed by 0 bases and the J gene end by 7 bases; junction bases not matched to a gene: 10. Germline CDR1 SGHRS, CDR2 YFSETQ. The DNA for the CDR3 is TGCGCCAGCAGCTTGGCCTCCGGGACAGGGAAGGGCGGGGAGCTGTTTTTT. Translated: CASSLASGTGKGGELFF.

V and J are TRBV27 and TRBJ2-1; 9 nucleotides agree with TRBD2. V was pared by 6 bases and J by 6 bases, with 9 bases of the junction left unmatched. This CDR3 spans 15 amino acids. Germline-derived CDR1 and CDR2 are MNHEY and SMNVEV (reference sequence). The CDR3 bases are TGTGCCAGCAGCTTGCCCGGACTAGCGATCAATGAGCAGTTCTTC. It is translated as CASSLPGLAINEQFF.

This chain uses TRBV7-6 with TRBJ2-7; TRBD1 might be the D (6 bases). CDR1 is SGHVS and CDR2 is FNYEAQ in the germline V gene. There are 15 residues in the CDR3. V lost 3 bases to trimming and J lost 0 bases, with 12 bases between them. The CDR3 DNA sequence: TGTGCCAGCAGCTTGGCGGACAGCGCCTCCTACGAGCAGTACTTC. Amino acid sequence: CASSLADSASYEQYF.

This chain joins TRBV6-5 and TRBJ2-7, with D possibly matching TRBD1 (6 bases). The CDR3 is made up of 12 amino acids. V lost 5 bases and J lost 6, with 11 bases in between. Germline V gene data show CDR1 as MNHEY and CDR2 as SVGAGI. The CDR3 loop reads CASSKQGGEQYF. DNA of the CDR3: TGTGCCAGCAGTAAACAGGGTGGCGAGCAGTACTTC.

This chain uses TRBV11-2 with TRBJ2-4; no firm D call. Trimming stripped 5 bases from V and 1 base from J, with 18 bases between. This CDR3 is built from 17 residues. The germline CDR1 and CDR2 sequences are SGHAT and FQNNGV. CDR3 nucleotides: TGTGCCAGCAGCCCCCTTTATGCCCGAGCGGCCAAAAACATTCAGTACTTC. Residues: CASSPLYARAAKNIQYF.

The chain carries TRBV7-9 and TRBJ1-5; possibly TRBD1 for D (5 bases). This CDR3 region has 17 residues. V lost 2 bases and J lost 7, with 21 bases in between. Germline lookup yields CDR1 SEHNR and CDR2 FQNEAQ (reference sequence). Here the CDR3 reads CASSLSVGAARNQPQHF. As DNA, the CDR3 is TGTGCCAGCAGCTTATCAGTTGGGGCGGCGCGGAACCAGCCCCAGCATTTT.

CDR3 protein: CASSYSGLAKSLDEQFF. CDR3 coding DNA: TGTGCCAGCAGTTACTCGGGACTAGCGAAATCTCTGGATGAGCAGTTCTTC. The J gene is TRBJ2-1, the V gene TRBV6-2 or TRBV6-3; 10 nucleotides agree with TRBD2. V shed 0 bases and J 8 bases; nucleotides not matched to a gene: 10. From germline, CDR1 is MNHEY and CDR2 SVGEGT. The CDR3 is made up of 17 amino acids.

This clone was picked up one time. V is TRBV6-2 or TRBV6-3 and J is TRBJ2-6; 7 bases line up with TRBD1. With V trimmed by 7 bases and J by 4 bases, 10 bases remained unmatched. Germline V gene data show CDR1 as MNHEY and CDR2 as SVGEGT. The CDR3 sequence is 16 residues long. The CDR3 region has the DNA TGTGCCAGCACCCCCGAACAGGGGAGAGGGGCCAACGTCCTGACTTTC. Residues: CASTPEQGRGANVLTF.

This chain links TRBV19 with TRBJ2-1, with TRBD2 matching over 8 bases. V shed 3 bases and J 6 bases; nucleotides not matched to a gene: 7. CDR1 and CDR2 from the germline V gene are LNHDA and SQIVND (reference sequence). The CDR3 runs 15 residues. In DNA form, the CDR3 reads TGTGCCAGTAGTATTCCCGGGACTAGATTCAATGAGCAGTTCTTC. This sequence encodes CASSIPGTRFNEQFF.

In its sample, this clone was seen a few times. This chain joins TRBV30 and TRBJ2-2; TRBD2 aligns across 7 bases. Unmatched junction bases numbered 6, after V lost 4 bases and J lost 4 bases. The CDR3 has 14 amino acids. Germline V lookup: CDR1 GTSNPN, CDR2 SVGIG (reference sequence). The CDR3 loop is CAWTAGATTGELFF. The DNA for the CDR3 is TGTGCCTGGACTGCGGGAGCGACCACCGGGGAGCTGTTTTTT. Full variable domain (rest looked up from reference TRBV30 and TRBJ2-2): SQTIHQWPATLVQPVGSPLSLECTVEGTSNPNLYWYRQAAGRGLQLLFYSVGIGQISSEVPQNLSASRPQDRQFILSSKKLLLSDSGFYLCAWTAGATTGELFFGEGSRLTVL.

V is TRBV11-3 and J is TRBJ2-7; 8 bases match TRBD2. The CDR3 is made up of 14 amino acids. Unmatched junction bases numbered 3, after V lost 0 bases and J lost 5 bases. Germline V gene data show CDR1 as SGHNT and CDR2 as YENEEA. This chain's CDR3 is CASSLEGAGDEQYF. The CDR3 DNA reads as TGTGCCAGCAGCTTAGAGGGAGCGGGAGACGAGCAGTACTTC.

This sequence joins TRBV7-2 and TRBJ1-6, with D perhaps TRBD1 (5 bases). Trimming shortened V by 1 base and J by 4 bases, and 17 bases separated the two germline ends. The CDR3 runs 18 residues. CDR1 is SGHTA, CDR2 FQGNSA, per germline. The CDR3 DNA reads TGTGCCAGCAGCTTAGGGGGGGTGGGGAGCTCGTATAATTCACCCCTCCACTTT. It codes for CASSLGGVGSSYNSPLHF.

This clone was counted only a few times. The chain is built from TRBV28 and TRBJ2-2, with 7 nucleotides matching TRBD2. The CDR3 loop spans 16 amino acids. The V and J ends lost 4 bases and 4 bases, in that order; junction bases with no gene match: 9. The germline gives CDR1 MDHEN, CDR2 SYDVKM. DNA for the CDR3: TGTGCCAGCAGTTCCTGGGAGGGGAGAATCACCGGGGAGCTGTTTTTT. Its translation is CASSSWEGRITGELFF.

The V gene is TRBV10-3, the J gene TRBJ2-3; TRBD2 matches 8 bases. CDR3 length equals 13 residues. Germline loops: CDR1 ENHRY, CDR2 SYGVKD. V lost 9 bases and J lost 3; bases outside the gene matches: 5. CDR3 bases: TGTGCCATTGGGGCGGGAGGTACAGATACGCAGTATTTT. Encoded protein: CAIGAGGTDTQYF.

The chain recombines TRBV18 with TRBJ2-7; 11 bases align to TRBD1. Germline CDR1 is KGHSH and CDR2 is LQKENI. Germline trimming cut 3 bases from V and 5 bases from J; bases unmatched to any gene: 3. The CDR3 sequence is 14 residues long. The CDR3: CASSPDRGRNEQYF. CDR3 nucleotide sequence: TGTGCCAGCTCACCGGACAGGGGGCGGAACGAGCAGTACTTC. Filled out from reference TRBV18 and TRBJ2-7, the complete variable domain reads NAGVMQNPRHLVRRRGQEARLRCSPMKGHSHVYWYRQLPEEGLKFMVYLQKENIIDESGMPKERFSAEFPKEGPSILRIQQVVRGDSAAYFCASSPDRGRNEQYFGPGTRLTVT.

The J gene is TRBJ2-7, the V gene TRBV5-1; 8 nucleotides agree with TRBD1. There are 14 residues in the CDR3. The V gene end was trimmed by 4 bases and the J gene end by 4 bases; junction bases not matched to a gene: 7. Germline CDR1 SGHRS, CDR2 YFSETQ. The CDR3 loop is CASSNDRGGYEQYF. CDR3 in DNA: TGCGCCAGCAGCAACGACAGGGGAGGTTACGAGCAGTACTTC.

There are a few counts of this clone. The chain couples TRBV9 to TRBJ2-3; 8 nucleotides match TRBD1. The CDR3 is 15 residues long. V lost 3 bases to trimming and J lost 0 bases; unmatched junction nucleotides: 3. CDR1 and CDR2 (germline): SGDLS, YYNGEE. The CDR3 sequence is CASSARDRSTDTQYF. CDR3 DNA: TGTGCCAGCAGCGCCCGGGACAGGAGCACAGATACGCAGTATTTT.

As concerns this clone: This sample includes further DNA sequences coding for the same CDR3. The rearrangement links TRBV7-2 to TRBJ2-7, with 10 positions matching TRBD1. The trim removed 6 bases at V and 7 bases at J, leaving 9 bases unmatched. This CDR3 contains 14 residues. Germline V CDR1 and CDR2: SGHTA, FQGNSA. The CDR3 loop is CASSSRQGAGEQYF. The CDR3 DNA follows: TGTGCCAGCAGTTCCAGACAGGGGGCGGGAGAGCAGTACTTC. Using reference TRBV7-2 and TRBJ2-7 for the parts outside the CDR3, the full variable domain is GAGVSQSPSNKVTEKGKDVELRCDPISGHTALYWYRQSLGQGLEFLIYFQGNSAPDKSGLPSDRFSAERTGGSVSTLTIQRTQQEDSAVYLCASSSRQGAGEQYFGPGTRLTVT.

The chain couples TRBV27 to TRBJ2-1; maybe TRBD2 (7 bases). V was trimmed by 10 bases and J by 9 bases, leaving 22 bases between them. This CDR3 contains 14 residues. Germline values: CDR1 MNHEY, CDR2 SMNVEV (reference sequence). CDR3 in DNA: TGTGCCATCCGCCGGGTCCGAGGGGGGGGTGAGCAGTTCTTC. Amino acids: CAIRRVRGGGEQFF.

The J gene is TRBJ2-1, the V gene TRBV6-5; a weak D match, TRBD1 (5 bases). V dropped 7 bases and J dropped 4 bases, with 11 bases sitting between them. This CDR3 contains 13 residues. Per the germline V gene, CDR1 is MNHEY and CDR2 is SVGAGI. The CDR3, as DNA: TGTGCCAGCACGACAGAATATTACAATGAGCAGTTCTTC. Its protein is CASTTEYYNEQFF.

The rearrangement uses TRBV11-2 and TRBJ2-2; weak D call: TRBD2 (6 bases). The CDR3 length is 17 residues. The V gene's germline CDR1 is SGHAT and CDR2 FQNNGV. Trimming took 3 bases from V and 5 from J, leaving 19 bases between them. The CDR3 nucleotides are TGTGCCAGCAGCTTCGGATGGGTGACTAGTGGGACCGGGGAGCTGTTTTTT. Translating gives CASSFGWVTSGTGELFF. Looking up the rest from reference TRBV11-2 and TRBJ2-2 gives the full variable domain: EAGVAQSPRYKIIEKRQSVAFWCNPISGHATLYWYQQILGQGPKLLIQFQNNGVVDDSQLPKDRFSAERLKGVDSTLKIQPAKLEDSAVYLCASSFGWVTSGTGELFFGEGSRLTVL.

The chain is built from TRBV5-1 and TRBJ1-4; perhaps TRBD1 as D (5 bases). The germline V gene has CDR1 SGHRS and CDR2 YFSETQ. Trimming took off 4 bases at V and 5 bases at J, with 18 bases between the two ends. The CDR3 extends over 16 amino acids. The CDR3 spells CASSQTPTGGNEKLFF. In DNA form, the CDR3 reads TGCGCCAGCAGCCAGACGCCTACAGGAGGGAATGAAAAACTGTTTTTT.